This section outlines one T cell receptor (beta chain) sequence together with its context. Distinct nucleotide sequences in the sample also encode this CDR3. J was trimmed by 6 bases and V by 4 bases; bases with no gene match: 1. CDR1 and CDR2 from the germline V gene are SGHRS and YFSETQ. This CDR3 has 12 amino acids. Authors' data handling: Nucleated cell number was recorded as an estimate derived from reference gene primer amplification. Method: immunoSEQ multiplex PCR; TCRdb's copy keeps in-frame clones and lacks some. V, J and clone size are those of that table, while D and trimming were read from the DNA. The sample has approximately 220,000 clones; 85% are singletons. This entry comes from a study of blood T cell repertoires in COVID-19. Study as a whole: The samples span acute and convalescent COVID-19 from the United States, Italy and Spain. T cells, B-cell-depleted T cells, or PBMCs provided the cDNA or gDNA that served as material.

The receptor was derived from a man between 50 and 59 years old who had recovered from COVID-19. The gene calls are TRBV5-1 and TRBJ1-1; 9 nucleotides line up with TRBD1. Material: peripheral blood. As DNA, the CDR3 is TGCGCCAGCAGCCGGACAGGGGCTGAAGCTTTCTTT. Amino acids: CASSRTGAEAFF.